This is a list of T cell receptor beta chains from one sample in a study of post-analysis software for immune sequencing data. MiXCR, run by TCRdb on the PCR reads, gives a single entry per CDR3 protein. The data hold 600,000 to 750,000 distinct CDR3 sequences, with 55% to 60% observed a single time. Sample: blood. These TCRs come from a girl aged 2 to 9 with multiple sclerosis. Each CDR3 is given with its conserved first and last residue. Each record gives: clone size, D gene, CDR3 length, J gene, V gene, CDR3 DNA, CDR3 protein. The D gene is left open where the match is weak. The listing skips clone size in some rows; elsewhere it reads once, few, many or a size class.

size: -; D: -; length: 14; J: TRBJ1-5; V: TRBV29-1; DNA: TGCAGCGTTGAAGATAACGGGTCAGGTCAGCCCCAGCATTTT; CDR3: CSVEDNGSGQPQHF
size: -; D: -; length: 16; J: TRBJ1-2; V: TRBV21-1; DNA: TGTGCCAGCAGCAAAGGAGGGGACACGGCGAACTATGGCTACACCTTC; CDR3: CASSKGGDTANYGYTF
size: once; D: -; length: 9; J: TRBJ1-2; V: TRBV29-1; DNA: TGCAGCGATACTATAGGGGGCACCTTC; CDR3: CSDTIGGTF
size: -; D: TRBD1; length: 15; J: TRBJ2-7; V: TRBV15; DNA: TGTGCCACCGGCAGAGGAGGGACAGGAACCTACGAGCAGTACTTC; CDR3: CATGRGGTGTYEQYF
size: -; D: -; length: 16; J: TRBJ2-1; V: TRBV5-1; DNA: TGCGCCAGCAGCCCCAGCTGGGACGGTGGGTACAATGAGCAGTTCTTC; CDR3: CASSPSWDGGYNEQFF
size: -; D: TRBD1; length: 15; J: TRBJ2-3; V: TRBV20-1; DNA: TGCAGTGCCCTACTAGGACAGGGGGATGGAGATACGCAGTATTTT; CDR3: CSALLGQGDGDTQYF
size: few; D: TRBD1; length: 13; J: TRBJ1-1; V: TRBV29-1; DNA: TGCAGCGTATCGGGACAGCTGAACACTGAAGCTTTCTTT; CDR3: CSVSGQLNTEAFF
size: -; D: TRBD2; length: 14; J: TRBJ2-1; V: TRBV9; DNA: TGTGCCAGCAGCGGACTAGCGGGAGGTTTGGAGCAGTTCTTC; CDR3: CASSGLAGGLEQFF
size: -; D: TRBD2; length: 14; J: TRBJ2-7; V: TRBV10-3; DNA: TGTGCCATCAGCACCGGGACTAGCGGGTACGAGCAGTACTTC; CDR3: CAISTGTSGYEQYF
size: few; D: TRBD1; length: 15; J: TRBJ1-5; V: TRBV7-2; DNA: TGTGCCAGCAGCTTGGACGGACAGGGGGCTCAGCCCCAGCATTTT; CDR3: CASSLDGQGAQPQHF
size: -; D: -; length: 14; J: TRBJ2-5; V: TRBV7-3; DNA: TGTGCCAGCAGCCTTAGTTATGGCCAGGAGACCCAGTACTTC; CDR3: CASSLSYGQETQYF
size: -; D: -; length: 15; J: TRBJ2-1; V: TRBV5-1; DNA: TGCGCCAGCAGCTTGTTAGGGGCTTGCTGGAATGAGCAGTTCTTC; CDR3: CASSLLGACWNEQFF
size: -; D: TRBD1; length: 13; J: TRBJ1-6; V: TRBV19; DNA: TGTGCCAGCTTGGGACAGGGGAATTCACCCCTCCACTTT; CDR3: CASLGQGNSPLHF
size: -; D: TRBD1; length: 15; J: TRBJ2-1; V: TRBV5-5; DNA: TGTGCCAGCAGCTCGCCAGGGGGTTCTTACAATGAGCAGTTCTTC; CDR3: CASSSPGGSYNEQFF
size: -; D: -; length: 14; J: TRBJ1-6; V: TRBV28; DNA: TGTGCCAGCAGGCCAAGTTTGGGAGCTTCACCCCTCCACTTT; CDR3: CASRPSLGASPLHF
size: -; D: -; length: 13; J: TRBJ2-4; V: TRBV29-1; DNA: TGCAGCGTTGATCGGATAGGGGAAAACATTCAGTACTTC; CDR3: CSVDRIGENIQYF
size: -; D: -; length: 15; J: TRBJ2-3; V: TRBV2; DNA: TGTGCCAGCATTCCTTTATCGGTTAGCACAGATACGCAGTATTTT; CDR3: CASIPLSVSTDTQYF
size: few; D: TRBD2; length: 15; J: TRBJ2-1; V: TRBV12-3/TRBV12-4; DNA: TGTGCCAGCAGCCGGACTAGCGGGGGGGAGGGTGAGCAGTTCTTC; CDR3: CASSRTSGGEGEQFF
size: -; D: TRBD2; length: 15; J: TRBJ2-1; V: TRBV7-3; DNA: TGTGCCAGCAGCTTTACTAGCGGGAGTTCCAGTGAGCAGTTCTTC; CDR3: CASSFTSGSSSEQFF
size: -; D: -; length: 13; J: TRBJ1-5; V: TRBV29-1; DNA: TGCAGCGTTGCGCAGGGTAGCGATCAGCCCCAGCATTTT; CDR3: CSVAQGSDQPQHF
size: -; D: TRBD2; length: 15; J: TRBJ2-3; V: TRBV6-6; DNA: TGTGCCAGCAGCCCGGGACTAGCGGCTCTCCATACGCAGTATTTT; CDR3: CASSPGLAALHTQYF
size: few; D: TRBD1; length: 12; J: TRBJ1-2; V: TRBV27; DNA: TGTGCCAGCACCGCAGGGGGCGACGGCTACACCTTC; CDR3: CASTAGGDGYTF
size: -; D: -; length: 13; J: TRBJ1-1; V: TRBV5-1; DNA: TGCGCCAGCAGCTTGGTCAGGAGGACTGAAGCTTTCTTT; CDR3: CASSLVRRTEAFF
size: once; D: -; length: 14; J: TRBJ2-7; V: TRBV10-3; DNA: TGTGCCATCAGTCCGGGGGCGATAACCTACGAGCAGTACTTC; CDR3: CAISPGAITYEQYF
size: -; D: -; length: 12; J: TRBJ1-1; V: TRBV12-3/TRBV12-4; DNA: TGTGCCAGCGGCCTCATGGACACTGAAGCTTTCTTT; CDR3: CASGLMDTEAFF
size: -; D: TRBD1; length: 15; J: TRBJ1-2; V: TRBV6-2/TRBV6-3; DNA: TGTGCCAGCTCGTATGCAGGGGGCGCGTCGCAGGGCTACACCTTC; CDR3: CASSYAGGASQGYTF
size: few; D: -; length: 13; J: TRBJ2-5; V: TRBV4-3; DNA: TGCGCCAGCAGCCAAGACACCCTCTTGACCCAGTACTTC; CDR3: CASSQDTLLTQYF
size: -; D: -; length: 13; J: TRBJ2-3; V: TRBV20-1; DNA: TGCAGTGCTAGAGTTAATAGCTGGGATACGCAGTATTTT; CDR3: CSARVNSWDTQYF
size: -; D: -; length: 11; J: TRBJ2-5; V: TRBV20-1; DNA: TGCAGTGGGCAGTTTAAGGAGACCCAGTACTTC; CDR3: CSGQFKETQYF
size: few; D: TRBD2; length: 15; J: TRBJ2-5; V: TRBV12-3/TRBV12-4; DNA: TGTGCCAGCAGCTCCCGAACTAGCGGCCAAGGGACCCAGTACTTC; CDR3: CASSSRTSGQGTQYF
size: -; D: -; length: 12; J: TRBJ2-3; V: TRBV18; DNA: TGTGCCAGCTCCCCGGGACTGGCGGAGCAGTATTTT; CDR3: CASSPGLAEQYF
size: once; D: TRBD1; length: 16; J: TRBJ2-5; V: TRBV4-1; DNA: TGCGCCAGCAGCCAAGATCTGACCACAGGGGGTGAGACCCAGTACTTC; CDR3: CASSQDLTTGGETQYF
size: -; D: TRBD2; length: 15; J: TRBJ2-7; V: TRBV15; DNA: TGTGCCACCAGCGGACCTAGCGGGGGTTCCCTGGAGCAGTACTTC; CDR3: CATSGPSGGSLEQYF
size: once; D: TRBD2; length: 17; J: TRBJ2-3; V: TRBV12-3/TRBV12-4; DNA: TGTGCCAGCAGTTTACCCCCTGGGGGGAAGCGGGAGGAAGCGCAGTATTTT; CDR3: CASSLPPGGKREEAQYF